These 3 T cell receptor beta chains were sequenced from one sample in a study of regulatory T cells in long-lasting Graves disease. Documented time point: persistent/refractory GD, antithyroid drugs over 5 years with positive TRAb. The TCR library was made from RNA that had been extracted from PBMCs in TRIzol. Library construction for TCR beta used iRepertoire HTBI primers and Arm-PCR of CDR3 regions. A single record per CDR3 protein comes from TCRdb applying MiXCR to the multiplex PCR reads. In the table there are more than 350,000 distinct CDR3 sequences, roughly a fifth of which are singletons. The sample here was peripheral blood mononuclear cells (PBMCs), taken when the disease was refractory, from a patient treated with antithyroid drugs. These receptor sequences come from a female donor with Graves disease.

This chain links TRBV7-3 with TRBJ1-1, with D hard to call. The germline CDR1 and CDR2 sequences are SGHTA and FQGTGA. There are 13 residues in the CDR3. Trimming took 4 bases from V and 1 from J, leaving 7 bases between them. CDR3 sequence: CASSSIPNTEAFF. The DNA of the CDR3 is TGTGCCAGCAGCTCAATCCCGAACACTGAAGCTTTCTTT.

This clonotype was found many times. The CDR3 loop is CASSDSSGPYEQYF. The CDR3 coding sequence is TGTGCCAGCAGTGATTCCTCAGGCCCATACGAGCAGTACTTC. The chain carries TRBV2 and TRBJ2-7; no reliable D call. With 3 bases removed from V and 4 bases from J, the gap between germline ends came to 13 bases. The CDR3 is made up of 14 amino acids. CDR1 is SNHLY, CDR2 FYNNEI, per germline.

This clonotype occurred many times. The chain has TRBV12-3 or TRBV12-4 and TRBJ2-7; D tentatively fits TRBD1 or TRBD2 (5 bases each). Between the trimmed V and J ends, which lost 1 base and 6 bases, there was a span of 10 bases. The CDR3 runs to 13 residues. CDR3 coding DNA: TGTGCCAGCAGTTTAGTTCGGGGCTCCGAGCAGTACTTC. Protein: CASSLVRGSEQYF.